This T cell receptor beta chain stems from a study of blood T cell repertoires in COVID-19. Background on the study: Italy, Spain and the United States were the sources of the convalescent and acute COVID-19 samples. Sample material is recorded as cDNA or gDNA derived from T cells, B-cell-depleted T cells, or PBMCs.

Germline values: CDR1 SGHTA, CDR2 FQGNSA. V was shortened by 4 bases and J by 0 bases, with 7 bases between the two germline ends. The CDR3 is 14 residues long. As originally analysed: By means of reference gene primer amplification, nucleated cell counts were estimated. Here immunoSEQ multiplex PCR was the method, and the copy in TCRdb shows in-frame clones only, minus some. The V and J calls and clone size were taken over from that table, and D and trimming were inferred from the DNA. The data contain approximately 98,000 clones, about 80% of them singletons. The genes are TRBV7-2 and TRBJ1-5, with D hard to call. The sequenced material came from peripheral blood. This TCR was recovered from a man older than 75 with acute or convalescent COVID-19. The CDR3 loop reads CASSSFNSNQPQHF. The DNA of the CDR3 is TGTGCCAGCAGCTCGTTTAATAGCAATCAGCCCCAGCATTTT.